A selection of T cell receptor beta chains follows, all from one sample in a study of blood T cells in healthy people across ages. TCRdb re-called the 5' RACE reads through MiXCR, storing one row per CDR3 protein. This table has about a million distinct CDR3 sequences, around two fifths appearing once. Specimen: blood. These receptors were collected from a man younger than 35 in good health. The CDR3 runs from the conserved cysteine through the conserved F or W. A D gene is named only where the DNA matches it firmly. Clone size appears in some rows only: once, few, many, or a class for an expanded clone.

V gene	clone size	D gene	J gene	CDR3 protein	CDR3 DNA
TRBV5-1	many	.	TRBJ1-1	CASSDRQAGAFF	TGCGCCAGCAGCGACAGACAGGCAGGCGCTTTCTTT
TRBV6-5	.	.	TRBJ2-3	CASSPELDRTDTQYF	TGTGCCAGCAGCCCCGAGTTGGATCGCACAGATACGCAGTATTTT
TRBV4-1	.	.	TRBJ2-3	CASSQVKTGGTDTQYF	TGCGCCAGCAGCCAAGTTAAAACGGGGGGCACAGATACGCAGTATTTT
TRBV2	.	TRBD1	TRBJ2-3	CASSGTGPTDTQYF	TGTGCCAGCAGTGGGACAGGCCCGACAGATACGCAGTATTTT
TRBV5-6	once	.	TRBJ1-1	CASSPHHEGTEAFF	TGTGCCAGCAGCCCTCACCACGAGGGGACTGAAGCTTTCTTT
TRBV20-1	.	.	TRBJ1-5	CSAREGTSVNQPQHF	TGCAGTGCTCGGGAGGGGACCTCTGTCAATCAGCCCCAGCATTTT
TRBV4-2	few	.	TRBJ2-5	CASSRGDGTETQYF	TGTGCCAGCAGCCGGGGTGATGGCACGGAGACCCAGTACTTC
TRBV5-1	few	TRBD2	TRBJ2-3	CASSFGLAGYTDTQYF	TGCGCCAGCAGCTTCGGACTAGCGGGGTACACAGATACGCAGTATTTT
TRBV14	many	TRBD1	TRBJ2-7	CASSQTGVEQYF	TGTGCCAGCAGTCAGACAGGGGTTGAGCAGTACTTC
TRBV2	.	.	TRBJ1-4	CASQSALVGKWLFF	TGTGCCAGCCAGTCCGCGCTCGTGGGAAAATGGCTGTTTTTT
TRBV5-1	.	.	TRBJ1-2	CASSVQEADYGYTF	TGCGCCAGCAGCGTGCAAGAGGCTGACTATGGCTACACCTTC
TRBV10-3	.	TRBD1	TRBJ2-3	CAISPGTDSFSTDTQYF	TGTGCCATCAGTCCCGGGACAGACTCGTTTAGCACAGATACGCAGTATTTT
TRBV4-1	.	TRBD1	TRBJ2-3	CASSEIGTANTDTQYF	TGCGCCAGCAGCGAAATTGGGACAGCTAACACAGATACGCAGTATTTT
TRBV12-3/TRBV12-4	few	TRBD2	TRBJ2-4	CASEREGIGNIQYF	TGTGCCAGCGAAAGGGAGGGGATTGGTAACATTCAGTACTTC
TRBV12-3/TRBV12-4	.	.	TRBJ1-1	CASSPIQVSEAFF	TGTGCCAGCAGTCCCATACAGGTTTCTGAAGCTTTCTTT
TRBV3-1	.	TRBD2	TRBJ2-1	CASSQENAGTSDYNEQFF	TGTGCCAGCAGCCAAGAGAACGCCGGGACTAGCGACTACAATGAGCAGTTCTTC
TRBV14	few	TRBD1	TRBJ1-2	CASSQSYRGSYGYTF	TGTGCCAGCAGCCAGTCGTACAGGGGTAGCTATGGCTACACCTTC
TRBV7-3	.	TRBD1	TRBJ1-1	CASSLHRDSEAFF	TGTGCCAGCAGCCTCCATCGGGACAGCGAAGCTTTCTTT
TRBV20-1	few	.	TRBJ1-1	CSARSAGREAFF	TGCAGTGCTAGGTCGGCAGGCCGTGAAGCTTTCTTT
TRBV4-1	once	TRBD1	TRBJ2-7	CASSDTGENIRYF	TGCGCCAGCAGCGATACAGGGGAAAACATTCGGTACTTC
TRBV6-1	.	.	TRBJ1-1	CASSRWGNTEAFF	TGTGCCAGCAGCCGTTGGGGGAACACTGAAGCTTTCTTT
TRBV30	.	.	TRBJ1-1	CAWSGPGRVNTEAFF	TGTGCCTGGAGCGGGCCCGGCCGAGTGAACACTGAAGCTTTCTTT